Listed here is a single T cell receptor (beta chain). The sample comes from a study of neurological immune-mediated disorders. Time point meaning: technical triplicate 2. The CDR3 has 15 amino acids. Germline V gene sequence: CDR1 MDHEN, CDR2 SYDVKM. Trimming took 7 bases from V and 7 from J; bases not matched to a gene: 12. TCRdb re-called the 5' RACE reads with MiXCR, one entry per CDR3 protein. Among roughly 30,000 distinct CDR3 sequences listed, roughly 13% were seen once. Material for sequencing was CD4+ T cells from blood. The sequence was collected from a female donor with HTLV-1-associated myelopathy (HAM/TSP). V gene TRBV28 combines with J gene TRBJ2-1; 8 nucleotides agree with TRBD1. CDR3 bases: TGTGCCAGCAACGCTAAGGACAGGGAGGTTAATGAGCAGTTCTTC. This sequence encodes CASNAKDREVNEQFF. Together with reference TRBV28 and TRBJ2-1, the CDR3 gives the full variable domain: DVKVTQSSRYLVKRTGEKVFLECVQDMDHENMFWYRQDPGLGLRLIYFSYDVKMKEKGDIPEGYSVSREKKERFSLILESASTNQTSMYLCASNAKDREVNEQFFGPGTRLTVL.